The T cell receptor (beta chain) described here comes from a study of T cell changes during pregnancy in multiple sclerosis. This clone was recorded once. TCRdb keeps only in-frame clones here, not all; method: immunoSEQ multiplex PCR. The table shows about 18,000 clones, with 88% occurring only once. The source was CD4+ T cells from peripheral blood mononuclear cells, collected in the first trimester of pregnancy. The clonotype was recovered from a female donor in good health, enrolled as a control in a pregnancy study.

The CDR3 spells CSVARQGGADTQYF. CDR3 in DNA: TGCAGCGTTGCTCGGCAGGGAGGAGCAGATACGCAGTATTTT. This sequence joins TRBV29-1 and TRBJ2-3; D may be TRBD2 (6 bases). The CDR3 covers 14 residues. From germline, CDR1 is SQVTM and CDR2 ANQGSEA. Trimming pared 4 bases from V and 4 bases from J, leaving 15 bases between.